This T cell receptor (beta chain) was documented in a study of blood T cell repertoires in COVID-19. As for the study in general: The origin of the acute and convalescent COVID-19 samples was the United States, Italy and Spain. T cells, B-cell-depleted T cells, or PBMCs provided the cDNA or gDNA that served as material.

How the authors handled the data: How many nucleated cells were present was estimated from reference gene primer amplification. Using immunoSEQ multiplex PCR, the repertoire was profiled, and TCRdb retains in-frame clones only, with some absent. D and trimming were read from the DNA, whereas the V and J calls and clone size are those reported in that table. Here the sample spans around 200,000 clones, 80% to 90% being singletons. Trimming removed 1 base at V and 5 bases at J, with 32 bases between. The CDR3 extends over 21 amino acids. Participant ages covered roughly 18 to 89 years across approximately 25 US areas.

The rearrangement uses TRBV23-1 and TRBJ1-1, with D possibly being TRBD1 (6 bases). TRBV23-1 is filed as an ORF, its function uncertain. The sequenced material came from PBMCs or T cells enriched from blood (not recorded which). This receptor was taken from a middle-aged woman with acute COVID-19. CDR3 sequence reads: CASSQFLVPVLISLRGTEAFF. CDR3 nucleotides: TGCGCCAGCAGTCAATTCTTGGTCCCTGTTCTAATTTCGTTAAGGGGGACTGAAGCTTTCTTT.